Below are 28 T cell receptor beta chains sequenced from a single sample in a study of blood T cells in healthy people across ages. For the second PCR, which ran for about 6 to 11 cycles, a sample-barcoded 5' primer and a J-beta primer mix were used. In TCRdb, the 5' RACE reads were re-called with MiXCR into one record per CDR3 protein. This sample has approximately 800,000 distinct CDR3 sequences, with about 34% found just once. Material for sequencing was blood. These receptor sequences come from a man between 18 and 35 years old in good health.

The J gene is TRBJ2-1, the V gene TRBV9, with 11 bases identical to TRBD1. In germline, CDR1 is SGDLS, CDR2 YYNGEE. J lost 0 bases, V lost 5 bases, and 4 bases had no gene match. The CDR3 loop spans 16 amino acids. The CDR3 sequence is CASRGQGGGSYNEQFF. For the CDR3, the DNA is TGTGCCAGCAGGGGACAGGGGGGAGGCTCCTACAATGAGCAGTTCTTC.

Worth noting for this clonotype: A single base separates this from a much larger clone, so it may be a read error. The V call is TRBV12-3 or TRBV12-4, the J call TRBJ2-7, with a tentative D call TRBD2 (5 bases). The end of the DNA is better explained by TRBJ2-5, so the J call may be wrong. The CDR3 is made up of 13 amino acids. This CDR3 reads CASSVWERETQYF. In DNA, the CDR3 is TGTGCCAGCAGTGTATGGGAGCGGGAGACCCAGTACTTC.

The CDR3 bases are TGCAGTGCTAGAGTCGACCGCCCTATCACAGATACGCAGTATTTT. Its translation: CSARVDRPITDTQYF. The chain carries TRBV20-1 and TRBJ2-3, with D uncertain. In germline, CDR1 is DFQATT, CDR2 SNEGSKA (reference sequence). V lost 1 base and J lost 2, with 13 bases in between. The CDR3 covers 15 residues.

A word on this clonotype: This may be a read error: a much more frequent sequence differs by one nucleotide. The chain links TRBV20-1 to TRBJ1-2, with a weak D call TRBD1 (5 bases). Germline CDR1 and CDR2: DFQATT and SNEGSKA (reference sequence). This CDR3 has 12 amino acids. CDR3 nucleotides: TGCAGGGGGTGGGGGTCGAACTATGGCTACACCTTC. Its translation is CRGWGSNYGYTF.

The chain carries TRBV29-1 and TRBJ2-6; possible D gene TRBD1, 6 bases. CDR1 SQVTM and CDR2 ANQGSEA come from the germline V gene. The CDR3 is 16 residues long. The V gene lost 4 bases and the J gene lost 0 bases, with 13 bases spanning the gap. The CDR3 DNA is TGCAGCGTTGGTCGACAGGCAAGCTCTGGGGCCAACGTCCTGACTTTC. It encodes CSVGRQASSGANVLTF. The full variable domain, completed using reference TRBV29-1 and TRBJ2-6, is SAVISQKPSRDICQRGTSLTIQCQVDSQVTMMFWYRQQPGQSLTLIATANQGSEATYESGFVIDKFPISRPNLTFSTLTVSNMSPEDSSIYLCSVGRQASSGANVLTFGAGSRLTVL.

This chain joins TRBV4-3 and TRBJ2-3, with D maybe TRBD1 (5 bases). Trimming removed 0 bases at V and 4 bases at J, with 14 bases between. Germline lookup yields CDR1 LGHNA and CDR2 YSLEER. The CDR3 is 16 residues long. The CDR3 loop is CASSQDGAPPADTQYF. The CDR3 nucleotides read TGCGCCAGCAGCCAAGATGGGGCCCCCCCGGCAGATACGCAGTATTTT.

V gene TRBV5-6 combines with J gene TRBJ2-7; maybe TRBD1 (6 bases). V lost 2 bases, J lost 2 bases, and 11 bases lay in between. Germline assignment: CDR1 SGHDT and CDR2 YYEEEE. This CDR3 region has 14 residues. The DNA of the CDR3 is TGTGCCAGCAGCTTCCGGGACAAAACCTACGAGCAGTACTTC. It translates to CASSFRDKTYEQYF.

V is TRBV20-1 and J is TRBJ2-2; D call uncertain. This CDR3 is 13 amino acids long. CDR1 DFQATT and CDR2 SNEGSKA come from the germline V gene (reference sequence). The V gene lost 3 bases and the J gene lost 1 base, with 6 bases spanning the gap. CDR3 amino acids: CSASHLNTGELFF. The CDR3 coding sequence is TGCAGTGCTAGCCATCTGAACACCGGGGAGCTGTTTTTT.

This chain uses TRBV12-3 or TRBV12-4 with TRBJ2-7; D not resolved. This CDR3 has 12 residues. The ends were cut back, 7 bases at V and 7 bases at J, with 14 bases in the middle. CDR3 sequence reads: CASTLVNNEQYF. Here the CDR3 DNA reads TGTGCCAGCACCCTCGTCAACAATGAGCAGTACTTC.

The chain recombines TRBV2 with TRBJ1-4; a weak D match, TRBD1 (6 bases). CDR3 length: 15 amino acids. Trimming cost V 5 bases and J 3 bases, with 13 bases left between them. From germline, CDR1 is SNHLY and CDR2 FYNNEI. CDR3 sequence reads: CASSPLTGANEKLFF. DNA of the CDR3: TGTGCCAGCAGTCCGTTGACAGGTGCTAATGAAAAACTGTTTTTT.

This clonotype was seen only once. The chain uses TRBV20-1 and TRBJ1-1; perhaps TRBD1 as D (5 bases). This CDR3 region has 13 residues. V lost 0 bases and J lost 4, with 9 bases in between. The germline gives CDR1 DFQATT, CDR2 SNEGSKA (reference sequence). The CDR3 sequence is CSARDLRGTEAFF. CDR3 bases: TGCAGTGCTAGAGATCTAAGGGGCACTGAAGCTTTCTTT.

This clonotype has a count of ten or more. The rearrangement links TRBV7-2 to TRBJ2-7; D perhaps matches TRBD1 (5 bases). V gave up 2 bases and J gave up 1 base, with 12 bases separating them. This CDR3 has 15 amino acids. The germline V gene has CDR1 SGHTA and CDR2 FQGNSA. CDR3 in amino acids: CASSLRGSESYEQYF. The CDR3, as DNA: TGTGCCAGCAGCTTAAGGGGCTCGGAATCCTACGAGCAGTACTTC.

The J gene is TRBJ2-7, the V gene TRBV5-6; D is unresolved. Germline V gene lookup returns CDR1 SGHDT and CDR2 YYEEEE. The CDR3 length is 14 residues. Trimming cost V 0 bases and J 0 bases, with 7 bases left between them. Here the CDR3 DNA reads TGTGCCAGCAGCTTGGACTCAGACTCCTACGAGCAGTACTTC. Amino acids: CASSLDSDSYEQYF.

The gene calls are TRBV12-3 or TRBV12-4 and TRBJ2-3, with D tentatively TRBD1 (5 bases). Trimming removed 2 bases at V and 5 bases at J, with 11 bases between. The CDR3 contains 14 residues. The CDR3 region has the DNA TGTGCCAGCAGTTTATCCCAGGGCATAGATACGCAGTATTTT. It encodes CASSLSQGIDTQYF.

The chain combines TRBV25-1 with TRBJ1-1; 9 nucleotides line up with TRBD1. V gave up 7 bases and J gave up 5 bases; unmatched junction bases: 8. Germline V gene lookup returns CDR1 MGHDK and CDR2 SYGVNS. The CDR3 has 14 residues. The CDR3 DNA is TGTGCCAGCATCAAGACAGGGGGGAGAACTGAAGCTTTCTTT. Translating it yields CASIKTGGRTEAFF.

The chain employs TRBV13 and TRBJ2-5; perhaps TRBD2 as D (6 bases). Trimming left V 6 bases short and J 7 bases short, with 12 bases between. Germline CDR1 and CDR2: PRHDT and FYEKMQ (reference sequence). The CDR3 totals 12 residues. CDR3 in DNA: TGTGCCAGCAGATTCGAAGCGGGGACCCAGTACTTC. Amino acid sequence: CASRFEAGTQYF.

This clonotype was picked up many times. V usage is TRBV10-3 and J usage is TRBJ2-5; no firm D call. The CDR3 extends over 14 amino acids. Trimming stripped 1 base from V and 2 bases from J, with 8 bases between. The V gene's germline CDR1 is ENHRY and CDR2 SYGVKD. The CDR3 reads CAISELENQETQYF. Here the CDR3 DNA reads TGTGCCATCAGTGAGTTGGAGAATCAAGAGACCCAGTACTTC.

In the case of this clonotype: A single base separates this from a much larger clone, so it may be a read error. This chain uses TRBV4-1 with TRBJ2-5; D not resolved. The J call may be faulty, since TRBJ2-7 better matches the DNA end. Germline lookup yields CDR1 MGHRA and CDR2 YSYEKL. This CDR3 region has 13 residues. The CDR3 DNA reads as TGCGCCAGCAGCCAAGGAATAGTGGACGAGCAGTACTTC. Its translation: CASSQGIVDEQYF.

The genes are TRBV10-3 and TRBJ2-7; the match to TRBD1 covers 8 bases. The V segment lost 6 bases and the J segment 5 bases; nucleotides outside the gene matches: 3. Germline-derived CDR1 and CDR2 are ENHRY and SYGVKD. The CDR3 is 12 residues long. The CDR3 sequence is CAIRGQENEQYF. The DNA for the CDR3 is TGTGCCATCAGGGGACAGGAAAACGAGCAGTACTTC.

The J gene is TRBJ2-1, the V gene TRBV4-3; tentatively, D is TRBD2 (6 bases). This CDR3 spans 15 amino acids. Germline V gene data show CDR1 as LGHNA and CDR2 as YSLEER. The ends were cut back, 4 bases at V and 3 bases at J, with 13 bases in the middle. For the CDR3, the DNA is TGCGCCAGCAGCCGAGGCGGACTAAACTACAATGAGCAGTTCTTC. As protein: CASSRGGLNYNEQFF.

This clonotype was observed a few times. V gene TRBV29-1 combines with J gene TRBJ1-1, with TRBD1 matching over 8 bases. The CDR3 runs 13 residues. With 6 bases clipped from V and 0 bases from J, the junction kept 3 bases outside the gene matches. The germline gives CDR1 SQVTM, CDR2 ANQGSEA. As DNA, the CDR3 is TGCAGCGTCTGGACAGGGATGAACACTGAAGCTTTCTTT. Translation: CSVWTGMNTEAFF.

Concerning this clonotype itself: This may stem from a read error, because a much larger clone lies one nucleotide away. J is TRBJ1-1 and V is TRBV12-3 or TRBV12-4, with D maybe TRBD1 (5 bases). The CDR3 is 14 amino acids. For the CDR3, the DNA is TGTGCCAGCGGTTTAGACAGTCTGAACACTGAAGCTTTCTTT. Translated: CASGLDSLNTEAFF.

The rearrangement joins TRBV27 to TRBJ1-2; no firm D call. The germline CDR1 and CDR2 sequences are MNHEY and SMNVEV (reference sequence). The CDR3 spans 14 residues. The germline V and J ends were trimmed by 6 bases and 4 bases, with 15 bases remaining between them. The CDR3 DNA sequence: TGTGCCAGCAGCAGAGCTCCGGCAACCTATGGCTACACCTTC. Protein product: CASSRAPATYGYTF.

V gene TRBV7-9 combines with J gene TRBJ1-2; 8 nucleotides align to TRBD1. This CDR3 is built from 16 residues. Germline V lookup: CDR1 SEHNR, CDR2 FQNEAQ (reference sequence). V gave up 1 base and J gave up 2 bases; unmatched junction bases: 6. CDR3 DNA: TGTGCCAGCAGCTTAGGACAGGGGCTCGAGAACTATGGCTACACCTTC. Translating it yields CASSLGQGLENYGYTF.

The chain couples TRBV12-3 or TRBV12-4 to TRBJ1-5; 7 nucleotides line up with TRBD1. Trimming removed 1 base from V and 7 bases from J; junction bases left unmatched: 4. CDR3 length equals 14 residues. CDR3 amino acids: CASSLDRGRQPQHF. The CDR3 region has the DNA TGTGCCAGCAGTTTAGACAGGGGTAGGCAGCCCCAGCATTTT.

In regard to this clonotype: A much larger clone lies a single base off, so this may be a read error. The CDR3 bases are TGCAGTGCGAGGGGGCAGGGTGTGGGTAGCAATCAGCCCCAGCATTTT. Its translation: CSARGQGVGSNQPQHF. J is TRBJ1-5 and V is TRBV20-1, with TRBD1 identical over 7 bases. In germline, CDR1 is DFQATT, CDR2 SNEGSKA (reference sequence). Trimming removed 6 bases from V and 0 bases from J; junction bases left unmatched: 11. CDR3 length: 16 amino acids.

This chain uses TRBV2 with TRBJ2-7, with a tentative D call TRBD1 (6 bases). The germline V gene encodes CDR1 SNHLY and CDR2 FYNNEI. There are 13 residues in the CDR3. V lost 9 bases to trimming and J lost 7 bases, with 19 bases between them. DNA of the CDR3: TGTGCCAGTTTGGTGGATGGGGGCAATGAGCAGTACTTC. It encodes CASLVDGGNEQYF. The full variable domain, in which reference TRBV2 and TRBJ2-7 provide the parts outside the CDR3, is EPEVTQTPSHQVTQMGQEVILRCVPISNHLYFYWYRQILGQKVEFLVSFYNNEISEKSEIFDDQFSVERPDGSNFTLKIRSTKLEDSAMYFCASLVDGGNEQYFGPGTRLTVT.

This clonotype occurred a few times. The rearrangement links TRBV2 to TRBJ1-4; D unclear. The V gene's germline CDR1 is SNHLY and CDR2 FYNNEI. The CDR3 covers 13 residues. V was trimmed by 7 bases and J by 4 bases, leaving 10 bases between them. In nucleotides, the CDR3 is TGTGCCAGCACCTCTGGGCATAATGAAAAACTGTTTTTT. This sequence encodes CASTSGHNEKLFF.